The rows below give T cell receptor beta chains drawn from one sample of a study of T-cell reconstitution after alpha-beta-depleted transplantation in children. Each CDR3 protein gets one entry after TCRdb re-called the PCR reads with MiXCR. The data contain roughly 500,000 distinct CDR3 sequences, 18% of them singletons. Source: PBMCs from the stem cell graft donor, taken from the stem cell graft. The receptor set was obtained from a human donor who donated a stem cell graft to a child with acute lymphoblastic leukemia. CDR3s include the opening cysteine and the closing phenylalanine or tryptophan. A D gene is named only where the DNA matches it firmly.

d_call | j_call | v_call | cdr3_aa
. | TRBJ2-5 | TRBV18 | CASSPRTGRETQYF
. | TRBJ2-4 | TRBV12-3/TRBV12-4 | CASSLTGVSIQYF
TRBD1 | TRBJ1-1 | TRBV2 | CASSAPGQGAFGDTEAFF
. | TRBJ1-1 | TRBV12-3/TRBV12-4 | CASSLSGRMNTEAFF
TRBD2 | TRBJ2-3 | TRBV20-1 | CSARSTSGRVQDTQYF
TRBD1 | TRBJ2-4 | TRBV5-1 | CASSSYPTGAKNIQYF
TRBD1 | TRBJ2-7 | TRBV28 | CASNPVGTGDYEQYF
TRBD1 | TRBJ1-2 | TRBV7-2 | CASSLRAGGSGGYTF
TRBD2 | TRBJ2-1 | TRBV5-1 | CASSYGGDEQFF
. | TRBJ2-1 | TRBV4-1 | CASSQVLSFYNEQFF
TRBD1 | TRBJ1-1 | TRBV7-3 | CASSLLTGRTEAFF
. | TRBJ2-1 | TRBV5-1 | CASTLSGTYNEQFF
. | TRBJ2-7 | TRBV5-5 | CASRTDWTYEQYF
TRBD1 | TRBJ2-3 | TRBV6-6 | CASSSDRGPTDTQYF
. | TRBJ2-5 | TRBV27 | CASSLSASFETQYF
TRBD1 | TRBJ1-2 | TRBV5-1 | CASSLGQGAPYGYTF
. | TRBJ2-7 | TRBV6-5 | CASSYRGEAYEQYF
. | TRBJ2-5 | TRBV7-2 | CASPRPLGETQYF
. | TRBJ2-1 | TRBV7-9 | CASSFGGRSEQFF
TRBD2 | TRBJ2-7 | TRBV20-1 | CSARELAGVSSYEQYF
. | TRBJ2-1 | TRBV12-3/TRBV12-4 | CASSFMNEQFF
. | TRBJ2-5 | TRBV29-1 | CSVSVDPNFQETQYF
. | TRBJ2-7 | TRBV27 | CASSAGTGPYEQYF